These 3 T cell receptor beta chains came from one sample sequenced in a study of shared clonotypes between healthy human individuals (TCRdb year 2020). Receptor amplification or capture employed the immunoSEQ multiplex PCR assay. Imported from immuneACCESS, the table was reduced by TCRdb to in-frame sequences with V and J called. These copies leave out some clones; in studies compared against another copy, an unresolved V gene accounts for under half, and the cause of the remainder is not known. The sample table holds about 1 million clones, of which roughly 75% were seen once. About 1.5% of the sample rests with the top ten. Sequencing input: memory CD4+ T cells sorted from blood. The meaning of the sample's cell subset or site label: CD45RA-negative fraction. The receptor source for this set is a young man in good health.

This rearrangement joins TRBV6-1 to TRBJ1-5; possible D gene TRBD1, 6 bases. Per germline, CDR1 MNHNS and CDR2 SASEGT. This CDR3 has 14 amino acids. V lost 8 bases and J lost 7, with 18 bases in between. CDR3 coding DNA: TGTGCCAGCGATACACAGGGTTGGTTCCAGCCCCAGCATTTT. This codes for CASDTQGWFQPQHF.

About this clone itself: Other DNA sequences in this specimen translate into the identical CDR3. The rearrangement links TRBV5-1 to TRBJ1-4; a weak D match, TRBD1 (6 bases). The CDR3 sequence is 14 residues long. V was shortened by 2 bases and J by 2 bases, with 7 bases between the two germline ends. CDR1 is SGHRS and CDR2 is YFSETQ in the germline V gene. The CDR3 region is CASSFQGTNEKLFF. CDR3 sequence (DNA): TGCGCCAGCAGCTTCCAGGGGACTAATGAAAAACTGTTTTTT.

V usage is TRBV9 and J usage is TRBJ2-2; D unclear. The CDR3 covers 17 residues. Per the germline V gene, CDR1 is SGDLS and CDR2 is YYNGEE. Trimming took off 4 bases at V and 4 bases at J, with 20 bases between the two ends. The CDR3 sequence: CASSPRAVASPTGELFF. The CDR3 region has the DNA TGTGCCAGCAGCCCCCGGGCGGTAGCCTCCCCCACCGGGGAGCTGTTTTTT.